Below are 14 T cell receptor beta chains sequenced from a single sample in a study of blood T cell repertoires in COVID-19. Produced via immunoSEQ multiplex PCR; TCRdb's table is partial and in-frame only. This sample has about 220,000 clones, with roughly 75% found just once. What was sequenced was peripheral blood. Receptors were obtained from a woman between 65 and 79 years old with acute or convalescent COVID-19.

This clone appeared a few times. V and J are TRBV29-1 and TRBJ2-7; 8 positions agree with TRBD1. V dropped 5 bases and J dropped 3; count of bases not matched to a gene: 6. The germline CDR1 and CDR2 sequences are SQVTM and ANQGSEA. This CDR3 is built from 13 residues. The CDR3 reads CSVSQGAHYEQYF. The CDR3 region has the DNA TGCAGCGTTTCCCAGGGGGCACACTACGAGCAGTACTTC.

The chain joins TRBV5-4 to TRBJ1-1; 7 positions agree with TRBD1. Germline V CDR1 and CDR2: SGHNT, YYREEE (reference sequence). The CDR3 contains 16 residues. J gave up 1 base and V 2 bases, and 8 bases lay outside the gene matches. The CDR3: CASSFPYRGANTEAFF. The CDR3 region has the DNA TGTGCCAGCAGCTTCCCTTACAGGGGCGCGAACACTGAAGCTTTCTTT.

The chain combines TRBV5-1 with TRBJ1-3; 8 bases fit TRBD1. Germline-derived CDR1 and CDR2 are SGHRS and YFSETQ. J was trimmed by 4 bases and V by 0 bases; bases with no gene match: 3. There are 15 residues in the CDR3. The chain's CDR3 is CASSLAGGSGNTIYF. In DNA form, the CDR3 reads TGCGCCAGCAGCTTGGCAGGGGGCTCAGGAAACACCATATATTTT.

The chain joins TRBV30 to TRBJ1-5, with 7 positions matching TRBD1. CDR1 and CDR2 (germline): GTSNPN, SVGIG (reference sequence). This CDR3 is built from 14 residues. J gave up 7 bases and V 0 bases, and 6 bases lay outside the gene matches. CDR3 region: CAWSVLGQEQPQHF. CDR3 sequence (DNA): TGTGCCTGGAGTGTACTTGGACAGGAGCAGCCCCAGCATTTT.

V usage is TRBV24-1 and J usage is TRBJ2-7, with TRBD1 matching 11 bases. This CDR3 is built from 15 residues. Germline V gene lookup returns CDR1 KGHDR and CDR2 SFDVKD. Trimming at V came to 6 bases and at J to 5 bases, leaving 8 bases not matched to a gene. The CDR3 protein is CATSPGQGARNEQYF. The CDR3 coding sequence is TGTGCCACCAGTCCCGGACAGGGGGCGCGGAACGAGCAGTACTTC.

The table lists this clone with a few counts. The rearrangement joins TRBV7-7 to TRBJ2-5, with 8 positions matching TRBD2. In germline, CDR1 is SSHAT, CDR2 FNYEAQ (reference sequence). V shed 7 bases and J 5 bases; nucleotides not matched to a gene: 12. The CDR3 extends over 15 amino acids. The CDR3 bases are TGTGCCAGCACCCCCGGGGGGGGCTCGGGGGAGACCCAGTACTTC. Its translation is CASTPGGGSGETQYF.

CDR3 loop: CASSLSGTTDTQYF. As DNA, the CDR3 is TGCGCCAGCAGCTTGTCAGGTACCACAGATACGCAGTATTTT. The chain has TRBV5-1 and TRBJ2-3; no firm D call. With 1 base removed from V and 2 bases from J, the gap between germline ends came to 8 bases. This CDR3 is 14 amino acids long. Germline CDR1 reads SGHRS; CDR2 reads YFSETQ.

This clone came up a few times. The gene calls are TRBV4-1 and TRBJ2-5; D gene uncertain. Germline CDR1 and CDR2: MGHRA and YSYEKL. V shed 0 bases and J shed 6 bases, with 11 bases lying between them. This CDR3 contains 14 residues. CDR3 in amino acids: CASSQDQRGKTQYF. The CDR3, as DNA: TGCGCCAGCAGCCAAGATCAGAGAGGAAAGACCCAGTACTTC.

The chain links TRBV30 to TRBJ2-2; TRBD1 agrees at 7 bases. Looked up from germline, CDR1 is GTSNPN and CDR2 is SVGIG (reference sequence). The CDR3 is 13 residues long. Trimming removed 5 bases from V and 7 bases from J; junction bases left unmatched: 7. DNA for the CDR3: TGTGCCTGGGGTAGGGGGCCCGACGGGGAGCTGTTTTTT. Protein sequence: CAWGRGPDGELFF.

J is TRBJ1-6 and V is TRBV5-1; possibly TRBD1 for D (5 bases). The CDR3 runs 14 residues. Germline lookup yields CDR1 SGHRS and CDR2 YFSETQ. The V and J ends lost 0 bases and 8 bases respectively, with 9 bases between them. The CDR3 sequence: CASSLGQTDSPLHF. In nucleotides, the CDR3 is TGCGCCAGCAGCTTGGGACAGACGGATTCACCCCTCCACTTT.

The chain carries TRBV4-1 and TRBJ1-4; D possibly corresponds to TRBD1 (5 bases). This CDR3 comprises 15 residues. Looked up from germline, CDR1 is MGHRA and CDR2 is YSYEKL. Trimming removed 3 bases at V and 0 bases at J, with 8 bases between. The CDR3: CASSQLQATNEKLFF. In DNA form, the CDR3 reads TGCGCCAGCAGCCAGTTACAGGCAACTAATGAAAAACTGTTTTTT.

The genes are TRBV24-1 and TRBJ1-5; D not certain. Germline lookup yields CDR1 KGHDR and CDR2 SFDVKD. Trimming left V 10 bases short and J 8 bases short, with 23 bases between. The CDR3 runs 15 residues. The CDR3 reads CATAARERDSEPQHF. CDR3 DNA sequence: TGTGCCACTGCGGCAAGGGAGAGGGATTCGGAGCCCCAGCATTTT.

The chain is built from TRBV29-1 and TRBJ1-1, with 7 bases identical to TRBD1. Germline CDR1 SQVTM, CDR2 ANQGSEA. The CDR3 consists of 12 residues. V lost 6 bases to trimming and J lost 4 bases; unmatched junction nucleotides: 5. CDR3 in amino acids: CSVNRGSTEAFF. The CDR3, as DNA: TGCAGCGTCAACAGGGGATCCACTGAAGCTTTCTTT.

The V call is TRBV29-1, the J call TRBJ2-7; 7 positions agree with TRBD1. Trimming cost V 5 bases and J 2 bases; bases outside gene matches: 6. The germline gives CDR1 SQVTM, CDR2 ANQGSEA. The CDR3 is 13 amino acids. The CDR3 sequence is CSVTGTVTYEQYF. As DNA, the CDR3 is TGCAGCGTTACCGGGACAGTCACCTACGAGCAGTACTTC.